These T cell receptor beta chains were read from a single sample in a study of response to subunit inactivated influenza vaccine. TCRdb used MiXCR to reprocess the RT-PCR reads, holding one entry per CDR3 protein. The profile shows around 540,000 distinct CDR3 sequences, approximately 10% of them singletons. The material was PBMCs from blood, obtained on the day of vaccination. These receptors originate from a man between 45 and 60 years old who received an inactivated influenza vaccine. CDR3s leave out the opening cysteine and the closing phenylalanine or tryptophan.

TRBJ2-3	TRBV3-1	ASSQLGADTQY
TRBJ2-1	TRBV5-1	ASSSAGETYNEQF
TRBJ1-4	TRBV4-3	ASSQGGGSANEKLF
TRBJ2-3	TRBV7-9	ASSFPGTDTDTQY
TRBJ2-5	TRBV5-6	ASSTHREETQY
TRBJ1-1	TRBV11-2	ASELNTEAF
TRBJ1-4	TRBV3-1	ASSLRTGENEKLF
TRBJ1-2	TRBV20-1	SASESAGYGYT
TRBJ2-5	TRBV4-1	ASSTRTGVETQY
TRBJ2-6	TRBV5-6	ASSLDMGWTGRISGANVLT
TRBJ2-5	TRBV10-3	AISEVRDRGAKGTQY
TRBJ1-5	TRBV20-1	SARGPTSQPQH
TRBJ2-1	TRBV5-6	ASSLRALYNEQF
TRBJ2-1	TRBV6-5	ASSYKAGGTKTEQF
TRBJ2-3	TRBV9	ASSDSSGIGTDTQY
TRBJ2-5	TRBV18	ASSRGKQETQY
TRBJ2-3	TRBV7-2	ASSLALRKDTQY
TRBJ1-2	TRBV14	ASRPRGARGYT
TRBJ2-4	TRBV24-1	ATSDPYRADIQY
TRBJ2-3	TRBV20-1	SADPGGLAGVEGTDTQY
TRBJ2-2	TRBV20-1	SASPSNTGELF
TRBJ1-1	TRBV9	ASSERGQGGAEAF